This T cell receptor (beta chain) was found in a study of T-cell memory formation after mild COVID-19. A few counts support this clonotype. TCR alpha and TCR beta cDNA libraries with sample barcodes and UMIs came from 5'RACE using constant-segment primers. TCRdb fed the 5' RACE reads into MiXCR, producing one record per CDR3 protein. The sample consists of approximately 450,000 distinct CDR3 sequences, roughly 18% of them appearing once. The CDR3 is made up of 13 amino acids. Trimming removed 6 bases at V and 2 bases at J, with 9 bases between. This chain joins TRBV12-3 or TRBV12-4 and TRBJ2-3; D is undetermined. This TCR derives from an adult woman who had mild COVID-19 (a few samples of this study predate the infection). Cell type and time point are not known. Sequenced material: PBMCs or a T cell subset sorted from them (not recorded which). The CDR3: CASSSFTTDTQYF. CDR3 bases: TGTGCCAGCAGCTCCTTCACCACAGATACGCAGTATTTT.